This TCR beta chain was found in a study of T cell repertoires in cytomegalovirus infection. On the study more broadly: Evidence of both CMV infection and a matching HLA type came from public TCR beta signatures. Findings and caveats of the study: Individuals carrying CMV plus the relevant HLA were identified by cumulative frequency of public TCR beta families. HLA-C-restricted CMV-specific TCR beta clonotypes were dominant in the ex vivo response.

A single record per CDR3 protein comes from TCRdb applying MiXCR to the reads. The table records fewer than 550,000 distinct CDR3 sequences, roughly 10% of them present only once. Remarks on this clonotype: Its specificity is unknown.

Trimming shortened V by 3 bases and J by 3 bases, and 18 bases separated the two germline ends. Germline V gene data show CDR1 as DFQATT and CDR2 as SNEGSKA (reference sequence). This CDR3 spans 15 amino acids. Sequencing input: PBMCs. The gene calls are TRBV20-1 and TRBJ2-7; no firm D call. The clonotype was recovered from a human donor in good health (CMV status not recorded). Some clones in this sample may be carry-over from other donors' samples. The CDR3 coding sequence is TGCAGTGCTAGTCCCCTCGCCCTGTCCAGCTACGAGCAGTACTTC. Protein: CSASPLALSSYEQYF.